This is a list of T cell receptor beta chains from one sample in a study of beta chain features in type 1 diabetes. Some clones are missing from TCRdb's copy, which holds only in-frame ones; the method was immunoSEQ multiplex PCR. Here the sample spans some 150,000 clones, roughly 10% being singletons. Sequencing was performed on central memory CD4+ T cells from blood. The origin of the receptors is a woman aged 25 to 45 with type 1 diabetes. Each CDR3 is given with its conserved first and last residue. The D gene is left open where the match is weak. Clone size is not always given. Where it is, it says once, few, many or a class for expanded clones.

CASSDRDRPPYSYEQYF,TGTGCCAGCAGTGACAGGGACAGGCCGCCTTACTCCTACGAGCAGTACTTC,TRBJ2-7,once,TRBD1,TRBV6-1
CAWSRRLSNTEAFF,TGTGCCTGGAGTAGGCGACTCTCGAACACTGAAGCTTTCTTT,TRBJ1-1,-,-,TRBV30
CASSFPQGADTQYF,TGCGCCAGCAGCTTCCCACAGGGGGCAGATACGCAGTATTTT,TRBJ2-3,few,TRBD1,TRBV5-1
CASSLGGTGGPEAFF,TGTGCCAGCAGTTTAGGTGGGACAGGGGGCCCTGAAGCTTTCTTT,TRBJ1-1,few,TRBD1,TRBV28
CASRLRGQPQHF,TGTGCCAGCAGATTACGCGGACAGCCCCAGCATTTT,TRBJ1-5,-,-,TRBV28
CASSVGNTYEQYF,TGTGCCAGCTCAGTCGGGAATACCTACGAGCAGTACTTC,TRBJ2-7,-,-,TRBV18
CASTGGGTGAYEQYF,TGCGCCAGCACCGGAGGAGGGACAGGGGCCTACGAGCAGTACTTC,TRBJ2-7,few,TRBD1,TRBV5-1
CSVEAGDTQYF,TGCAGCGTTGAGGCTGGAGATACGCAGTATTTT,TRBJ2-3,few,-,TRBV29-1
CASSLKGRLAELYEQYF,TGTGCCAGCAGTTTAAAGGGCCGGCTAGCGGAGCTCTACGAGCAGTACTTC,TRBJ2-7,few,TRBD2,TRBV27
CASSQTETSFNEQFF,TGCGCCAGCAGCCAAACTGAGACTAGCTTCAATGAGCAGTTCTTC,TRBJ2-1,-,TRBD2,TRBV5-1
CASRGELWSYNEQFF,TGTGCCAGCAGGGGCGAATTATGGTCCTACAATGAGCAGTTCTTC,TRBJ2-1,few,-,TRBV28
CASSLRDRYSYEQYF,TGTGCCAGCAGCTTACGGGACAGGTACTCCTACGAGCAGTACTTC,TRBJ2-7,few,TRBD1,TRBV13
CASSHGLAGEQFF,TGTGCCAGTAGTCACGGACTAGCGGGTGAGCAGTTCTTC,TRBJ2-1,many,TRBD2,TRBV19
CASSQETGTASWEQYF,TGTGCCAGCAGCCAGGAGACCGGGACAGCCTCATGGGAGCAGTACTTC,TRBJ2-7,-,TRBD1,TRBV4-2
CASSQDRTSVNNEQFF,TGCGCCAGCAGCCAAGATAGGACTAGCGTAAACAATGAGCAGTTCTTC,TRBJ2-1,few,TRBD2,TRBV4-1
CASSFAGQGANEKLFF,TGCGCCAGCAGCTTTGCTGGACAGGGGGCTAATGAAAAACTGTTTTTT,TRBJ1-4,few,TRBD1,TRBV5-1
CASSTPSAASKNIQYF,TGCGCCAGCAGTACTCCCTCCGCGGCCTCCAAAAACATTCAGTACTTC,TRBJ2-4,-,-,TRBV10-2
CAWSVSGGGGYGYTF,TGTGCCTGGAGTGTATCGGGGGGGGGAGGCTATGGCTACACCTTC,TRBJ1-2,-,-,TRBV30
CASSQDSASGSMREQFF,TGTGCCAGCAGCCAAGATTCGGCTAGCGGGAGTATGAGAGAGCAGTTCTTC,TRBJ2-1,-,TRBD2,TRBV5-4
CAWSVSLYEQYF,TGTGCCTGGAGTGTCTCTCTCTACGAGCAGTACTTC,TRBJ2-7,-,-,TRBV30
CASSPLHPQQGTDTQYF,TGTGCCAGCTCACCACTCCACCCACAACAGGGCACAGATACGCAGTATTTT,TRBJ2-3,-,-,TRBV18
CASSPGLADQETQYF,TGCGCCAGCAGCCCGGGACTAGCGGACCAAGAGACCCAGTACTTC,TRBJ2-5,-,TRBD2,TRBV5-1
CASSQVAGGNTEAFF,TGTGCCAGCAGCCAAGTAGCGGGGGGCAACACTGAAGCTTTCTTT,TRBJ1-1,few,-,TRBV14
CASSPRTSSYNEQFF,TGTGCCAGCAGTCCCCGCACGAGCTCCTACAATGAGCAGTTCTTC,TRBJ2-1,-,-,TRBV6-4
CASTRAFRTDTQYF,TGTGCCAGCACCAGGGCTTTCAGAACAGATACGCAGTATTTT,TRBJ2-3,-,-,TRBV2
CASSAPSGTYNEQFF,TGTGCCAGCAGCGCCCCTAGCGGCACCTACAATGAGCAGTTCTTC,TRBJ2-1,-,TRBD2,TRBV7-2
CSGAGGTANTEAFF,TGCAGCGGGGCCGGGGGGACCGCGAACACTGAAGCTTTCTTT,TRBJ1-1,-,-,TRBV29-1
CASSEPWTGGGKNIQYF,TGTGCCAGCAGCGAGCCCTGGACAGGGGGGGGCAAAAACATTCAGTACTTC,TRBJ2-4,few,TRBD1,TRBV9
CASSDRDRDYTF,TGTGCCAGCAGTGACCGGGACAGGGACTACACCTTC,TRBJ1-2,few,TRBD1,TRBV6-1
CSVLQNSGNTIYF,TGCAGCGTTCTACAGAACTCTGGAAACACCATATATTTT,TRBJ1-3,few,-,TRBV29-1
CAWSGGGRQPQHF,TGTGCCTGGAGTGGGGGGGGGCGTCAGCCCCAGCATTTT,TRBJ1-5,-,-,TRBV30
CASSLLGQNEQYF,TGTGCCAGCAGTTTATTAGGACAGAACGAGCAGTACTTC,TRBJ2-7,-,-,TRBV28
CASSSGTEVGETQYF,TGTGCCAGCAGCTCCGGGACAGAGGTTGGAGAGACCCAGTACTTC,TRBJ2-5,few,TRBD1,TRBV5-4
CASNQGSGSADTQYF,TGTGCCAGCAACCAAGGGAGCGGGAGTGCAGATACGCAGTATTTT,TRBJ2-3,-,TRBD2,TRBV5-4
CASSLQGLAVYEQYF,TGTGCCAGCAGTCTACAAGGACTAGCGGTCTACGAGCAGTACTTC,TRBJ2-7,few,TRBD2,TRBV27
CASSFQGILETQYF,TGCGCCAGCAGCTTCCAGGGTATATTGGAGACCCAGTACTTC,TRBJ2-5,few,-,TRBV5-1
CASSRSRLSSYEQYF,TGTGCCAGCAGCCGATCACGGTTGTCCTCCTACGAGCAGTACTTC,TRBJ2-7,few,-,TRBV7-9
CASSTLAVYNEQFF,TGTGCCAGTAGTACGCTAGCGGTATACAATGAGCAGTTCTTC,TRBJ2-1,-,TRBD2,TRBV19
CASSHQGGRETQYF,TGCGCCAGCAGTCATCAGGGGGGACGGGAGACCCAGTACTTC,TRBJ2-5,-,-,TRBV23-1
CASSPGGQETQYF,TGTGCCAGCTCACCAGGGGGGCAAGAGACCCAGTACTTC,TRBJ2-5,-,-,TRBV18
CSKTGAQETQYF,TGCAGCAAAACAGGGGCCCAAGAGACCCAGTACTTC,TRBJ2-5,few,TRBD1,TRBV29-1
CASSDYRVRGVGQETQYF,TGTGCCAGCAGTGATTACAGGGTCAGGGGTGTGGGTCAAGAGACCCAGTACTTC,TRBJ2-5,few,-,TRBV25-1
CASNLITGSYTF,TGTGCCAGCAACCTCATAACAGGGTCTTACACCTTC,TRBJ1-2,few,-,TRBV28
CASSLAPLDSGNTIYF,TGCGCCAGCAGCTTGGCTCCACTCGACTCTGGAAACACCATATATTTT,TRBJ1-3,-,-,TRBV5-1
CASSQERIAGTRETQYF,TGCGCCAGCAGCCAAGAGAGAATAGCGGGAACGCGAGAGACCCAGTACTTC,TRBJ2-5,many,TRBD2,TRBV4-1
CASSGETGALGEQYF,TGCGCCAGCAGCGGGGAGACAGGCGCCCTGGGCGAGCAGTACTTC,TRBJ2-7,once,-,TRBV5-1
CAWSRGSASNQPQHF,TGTGCCTGGAGTCGGGGATCCGCGAGCAATCAGCCCCAGCATTTT,TRBJ1-5,few,-,TRBV30
CASSHRGLNNEQFF,TGTGCCAGCAGCCATCGCGGATTGAACAATGAGCAGTTCTTC,TRBJ2-1,-,-,TRBV5-4
CASSPDSQETQYF,TGCGCCAGCAGCCCCGACTCCCAAGAGACCCAGTACTTC,TRBJ2-5,-,-,TRBV5-1
CASSPPTGPETQYF,TGTGCCAGCAGTCCCCCGACAGGGCCAGAGACCCAGTACTTC,TRBJ2-5,-,TRBD1,TRBV28
CASSPGTATYEQYF,TGTGCCAGCTCCCCGGGAACAGCCACCTACGAGCAGTACTTC,TRBJ2-7,-,-,TRBV18
CAWSRDSSTGELFF,TGTGCCTGGAGCCGGGACAGTTCCACCGGGGAGCTGTTTTTT,TRBJ2-2,few,TRBD1,TRBV30
CSVSAQPGLAEAEQFF,TGCAGCGTTTCCGCCCAACCGGGACTAGCGGAGGCCGAGCAGTTCTTC,TRBJ2-1,few,TRBD2,TRBV29-1
CASSTARLAGAYEQYF,TGTGCCAGCAGTACGGCTCGGTTAGCGGGAGCCTACGAGCAGTACTTC,TRBJ2-7,few,TRBD2,TRBV25-1
CASSLQGDFRETQYF,TGCGCCAGCAGCTTGCAGGGGGATTTTCGAGAGACCCAGTACTTC,TRBJ2-5,few,TRBD1,TRBV5-1
CASSQGGTGDEKLFF,TGTGCCAGCAGTCAGGGCGGGACAGGGGATGAAAAACTGTTTTTT,TRBJ1-4,-,TRBD1,TRBV28
CASMPSGSDTQYF,TGTGCCAGCATGCCTAGCGGGAGTGATACGCAGTATTTT,TRBJ2-3,few,TRBD2,TRBV6-6
CASSLGSGDTQYF,TGTGCCAGCAGCTTAGGTTCCGGGGATACGCAGTATTTT,TRBJ2-3,-,-,TRBV7-2
CSVRPSGDYEQYF,TGCAGCGTGAGGCCTAGCGGAGACTACGAGCAGTACTTC,TRBJ2-7,-,TRBD2,TRBV29-1